The clone carrying this T cell receptor (beta chain) was recorded at least ten times. The antigen is not known. PCR was performed a second time for about 7 to 12 cycles using a sample-barcoded 5' primer and a J-beta primer mix. TCRdb ran MiXCR on the 5' RACE reads and lists one entry per CDR3 protein. The table lists around 280,000 distinct CDR3 sequences, less than 30% of them singletons, with around 29% in the top ten. Healthy individuals of Caucasian origin from Russia, aged roughly 6 to 100, served as donors. Total RNA, at least 5.5 micrograms per sample, was extracted from PBMCs. These data are taken from a study of blood T cells in healthy people across ages. Study observations and caveats: Because sorting was not performed, PBMCs prevented conclusive naive versus antigen-experienced comparison.

Germline-derived CDR1 and CDR2 are KGHSH and LQKENI. Trimming took off 8 bases at V and 5 bases at J, with 12 bases between the two ends. The CDR3 is 13 residues long. The sequence came from a woman between 70 and 85 years old in good health. The chain carries TRBV18 and TRBJ1-4; no clear D. Sequencing input: blood. CDR3 bases: TGTGCCAGCAGCCCCGGACTGAATGAAAAACTGTTTTTT. It specifies CASSPGLNEKLFF.